What follows are 6 T cell receptor beta chains derived from one specimen sequenced in a study of cytomegalovirus exposure and HLA in healthy donors. Vbeta (60) and Jbeta (13) primers were used in the PCR. TCRdb's table, derived via immunoSEQ multiplex PCR, lists solely in-frame clones and lacks some. The profile covers over 150,000 clones, with around 80% appearing a single time and approximately 1.5% taken by the ten largest. The sequencing sample was made of PBMCs. These receptors all come from a girl aged 5-17 years in good health and CMV-seropositive.

The V and J genes are TRBV7-9 and TRBJ2-3, with D maybe TRBD1 (6 bases). Germline lookup yields CDR1 SEHNR and CDR2 FQNEAQ (reference sequence). CDR3 size: 14 residues. V shed 1 base and J shed 5 bases, with 10 bases lying between them. Written as DNA, the CDR3 is TGTGCCAGCAGCTTAGGCCAAGGGGGAGATACGCAGTATTTT. Protein: CASSLGQGGDTQYF.

This clone came up a few times. The chain has TRBV4-1 and TRBJ1-5; D uncertain. Between the trimmed V and J ends, which lost 1 base and 2 bases, there was a span of 6 bases. Per germline, CDR1 MGHRA and CDR2 YSYEKL. The CDR3 consists of 14 residues. The CDR3 loop reads CASSQAGGNQPQHF. Here the CDR3 DNA reads TGCGCCAGCAGCCAAGCCGGGGGCAATCAGCCCCAGCATTTT.

The chain carries TRBV25-1 and TRBJ2-5; 10 positions agree with TRBD2. After removal of 2 bases from V and 11 bases from J, the junction contained 11 bases not matched to a gene. Germline CDR1 and CDR2: MGHDK and SYGVNS. There are 15 residues in the CDR3. CDR3 loop: CASSETLAGSMEQYF. The DNA for the CDR3 is TGTGCCAGCAGTGAAACACTAGCGGGGAGCATGGAGCAGTACTTC.

This sequence joins TRBV27 and TRBJ2-1; 8 bases fit TRBD1. Trimming at V came to 6 bases and at J to 7 bases, leaving 17 bases not matched to a gene. This CDR3 region has 17 residues. Germline V gene lookup returns CDR1 MNHEY and CDR2 SMNVEV (reference sequence). CDR3 protein: CASRYFAGQGALNEQFF. CDR3 in DNA: TGTGCCAGCAGATACTTTGCCGGGCAGGGGGCTTTGAATGAGCAGTTCTTC.

Turning to this clone: Other nucleotide sequences in the sample specify the same CDR3. V and J are TRBV7-2 and TRBJ2-7; D uncertain. The germline V and J ends were trimmed by 5 bases and 2 bases, with 4 bases remaining between them. The CDR3 is 11 residues long. Germline CDR1 and CDR2: SGHTA and FQGNSA. The CDR3 sequence: CASSPAYEQYF. Written as DNA, the CDR3 is TGTGCCAGCAGCCCGGCCTACGAGCAGTACTTC.

This rearrangement joins TRBV29-1 to TRBJ2-7, with D possibly matching TRBD2 (6 bases). Deletions cut 7 bases from V and 0 bases from J, with 7 bases between. CDR3 length: 11 amino acids. Germline lookup yields CDR1 SQVTM and CDR2 ANQGSEA. The CDR3: CSAGGSYEQYF. The DNA of the CDR3 is TGCAGCGCCGGGGGCTCCTACGAGCAGTACTTC.